The rows below give T cell receptor beta chains drawn from one sample of a study of blood T cell repertoires in COVID-19. Profiling relied on immunoSEQ multiplex PCR, and the TCRdb table lists in-frame clones only, not all of them. In the table there are about 150,000 clones, around 89% of which are singletons. Sample: peripheral blood. The origin of the receptors is a man in his sixties with active or convalescent COVID-19. The CDR3 runs from the conserved cysteine through the conserved F or W. The order of the fields is J gene, D gene, V gene, CDR3 DNA, CDR3 protein. A D gene is named only where the DNA matches it firmly.

j_gene: TRBJ2-1
d_gene: -
v_gene: TRBV30
CDR3nt: TGTGCCTGGATTAGGGTAGGGCGGGAACTGGGGAATGAGCAGTTCTTC
CDR3aa: CAWIRVGRELGNEQFF

j_gene: TRBJ2-7
d_gene: -
v_gene: TRBV2
CDR3nt: TGTGCCAGCAGTGAATTTAGCGGATCGGGAGAGCAGTACTTC
CDR3aa: CASSEFSGSGEQYF

j_gene: TRBJ2-7
d_gene: TRBD1
v_gene: TRBV18
CDR3nt: TGTGCCAGCTCACCGGGACAGGGATCCCACGAGCAGTACTTC
CDR3aa: CASSPGQGSHEQYF

j_gene: TRBJ2-3
d_gene: TRBD2
v_gene: TRBV5-5
CDR3nt: TGTGCCAGCAGCTTGGGGACTAGCAGGCAAGCAGATACGCAGTATTTT
CDR3aa: CASSLGTSRQADTQYF

j_gene: TRBJ2-3
d_gene: TRBD2
v_gene: TRBV7-9
CDR3nt: TGTGCCAGCAGCCGGCTCGGGACTAGCGGCCGTACAGATACGCAGTATTTT
CDR3aa: CASSRLGTSGRTDTQYF

j_gene: TRBJ2-5
d_gene: -
v_gene: TRBV27
CDR3nt: TGTGCCAGCAGTTTATGGGGGGGCGAGGAGACCCAGTACTTC
CDR3aa: CASSLWGGEETQYF

j_gene: TRBJ2-1
d_gene: TRBD1
v_gene: TRBV7-9
CDR3nt: TGTGCCAGCAGCTTAGGGGACAGGGTGAATGAGCAGTTCTTC
CDR3aa: CASSLGDRVNEQFF

j_gene: TRBJ1-1
d_gene: -
v_gene: TRBV18
CDR3nt: TGTGCCAGCTCACAACAGTTTGAAGCTTTCTTT
CDR3aa: CASSQQFEAFF

j_gene: TRBJ1-1
d_gene: -
v_gene: TRBV30
CDR3nt: TGTGCCTCCGGAGGGGGGGACATGAACACTGAAGCTTTCTTT
CDR3aa: CASGGGDMNTEAFF

j_gene: TRBJ2-3
d_gene: TRBD2
v_gene: TRBV9
CDR3nt: TGTGCCAGCAGCCGGGGAGCGGGGGGGAGCACAGATACGCAGTATTTT
CDR3aa: CASSRGAGGSTDTQYF

j_gene: TRBJ2-7
d_gene: TRBD2
v_gene: TRBV6-5
CDR3nt: TGTGCCAGCAGTTTTCTAGCGGGGGGGTTCTACGAGCAGTACTTC
CDR3aa: CASSFLAGGFYEQYF

j_gene: TRBJ1-3
d_gene: -
v_gene: TRBV5-4
CDR3nt: TGTGCCAGCAGCCCGGGACAAGGCTCTGGAAACACCATATATTTT
CDR3aa: CASSPGQGSGNTIYF

j_gene: TRBJ2-7
d_gene: -
v_gene: TRBV10-3
CDR3nt: TGTGCCATCAGTGAGTCGACGGGTCACTCCTACGAGCAGTACTTC
CDR3aa: CAISESTGHSYEQYF

j_gene: TRBJ1-3
d_gene: -
v_gene: TRBV19
CDR3nt: TGTGCCAGTACCATCGGGAGCTCTGGAAACACCATATATTTT
CDR3aa: CASTIGSSGNTIYF

j_gene: TRBJ2-1
d_gene: -
v_gene: TRBV7-2
CDR3nt: TGTGCCAGCAGCCAATCCCGGGGTGGCAATGAGCAGTTCTTC
CDR3aa: CASSQSRGGNEQFF

j_gene: TRBJ1-1
d_gene: TRBD1
v_gene: TRBV7-3
CDR3nt: TGTGCCAGCAGCGAGGACAGGGGGACAGCTTTCTTT
CDR3aa: CASSEDRGTAFF

j_gene: TRBJ1-5
d_gene: -
v_gene: TRBV7-2
CDR3nt: TGTGCCAGCAGCTCGGCAGGGAATCAGCCCCAGCATTTT
CDR3aa: CASSSAGNQPQHF

j_gene: TRBJ2-7
d_gene: TRBD2
v_gene: TRBV7-2
CDR3nt: TGTGCCAGCAGCTTAGGCGGGGGAAACTACGAGCAGTACTTC
CDR3aa: CASSLGGGNYEQYF

j_gene: TRBJ2-1
d_gene: -
v_gene: TRBV24-1
CDR3nt: TGTGCCACCAGTGATTTTAAGAAGGGGCTAGCGAAAACCTACAATGAGCAGTTCTTC
CDR3aa: CATSDFKKGLAKTYNEQFF

j_gene: TRBJ2-1
d_gene: TRBD1
v_gene: TRBV25-1
CDR3nt: TGTGCCAGCAGTGAATCTGGGACAGGGGGCAATGAGCAGTTCTTC
CDR3aa: CASSESGTGGNEQFF

j_gene: TRBJ2-7
d_gene: -
v_gene: TRBV2
CDR3nt: TGTGCCAGCAGTGAATCGGGGATCGGCGAGCAGTACTTC
CDR3aa: CASSESGIGEQYF